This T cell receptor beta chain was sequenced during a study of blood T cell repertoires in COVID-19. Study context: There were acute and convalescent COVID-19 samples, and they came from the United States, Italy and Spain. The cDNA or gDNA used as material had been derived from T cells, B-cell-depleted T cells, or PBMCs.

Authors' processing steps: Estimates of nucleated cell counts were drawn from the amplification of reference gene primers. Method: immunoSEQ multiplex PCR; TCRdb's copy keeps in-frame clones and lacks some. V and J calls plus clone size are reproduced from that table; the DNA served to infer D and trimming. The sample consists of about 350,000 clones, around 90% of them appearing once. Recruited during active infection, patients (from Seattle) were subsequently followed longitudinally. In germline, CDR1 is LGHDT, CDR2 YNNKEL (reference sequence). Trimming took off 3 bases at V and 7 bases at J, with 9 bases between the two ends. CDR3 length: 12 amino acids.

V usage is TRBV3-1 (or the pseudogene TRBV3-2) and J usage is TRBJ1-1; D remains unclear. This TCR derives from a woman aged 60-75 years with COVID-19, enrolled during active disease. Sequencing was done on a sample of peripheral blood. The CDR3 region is CASSHRGSEAFF. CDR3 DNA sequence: TGTGCCAGCAGCCATCGCGGGAGTGAAGCTTTCTTT.